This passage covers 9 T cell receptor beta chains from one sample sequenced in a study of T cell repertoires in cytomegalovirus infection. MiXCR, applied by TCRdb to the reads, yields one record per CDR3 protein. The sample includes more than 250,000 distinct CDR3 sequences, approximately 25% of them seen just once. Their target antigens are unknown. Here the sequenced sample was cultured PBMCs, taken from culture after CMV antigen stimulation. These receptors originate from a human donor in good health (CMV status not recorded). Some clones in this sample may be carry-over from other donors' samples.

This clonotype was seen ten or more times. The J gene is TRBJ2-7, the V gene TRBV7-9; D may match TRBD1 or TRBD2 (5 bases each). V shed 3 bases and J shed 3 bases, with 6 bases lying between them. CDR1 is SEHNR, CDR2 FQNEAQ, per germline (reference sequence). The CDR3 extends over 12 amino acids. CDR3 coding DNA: TGTGCCAGCAGCTTGGGGGTCTACGAGCAGTACTTC. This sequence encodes CASSLGVYEQYF.

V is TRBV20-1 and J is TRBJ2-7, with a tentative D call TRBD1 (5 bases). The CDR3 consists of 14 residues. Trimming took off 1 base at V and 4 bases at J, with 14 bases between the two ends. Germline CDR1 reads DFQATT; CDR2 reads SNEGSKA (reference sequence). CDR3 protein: CSARGVDTEYEQYV. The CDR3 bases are TGCAGTGCTAGAGGGGTGGACACCGAGTACGAGCAGTACGTC.

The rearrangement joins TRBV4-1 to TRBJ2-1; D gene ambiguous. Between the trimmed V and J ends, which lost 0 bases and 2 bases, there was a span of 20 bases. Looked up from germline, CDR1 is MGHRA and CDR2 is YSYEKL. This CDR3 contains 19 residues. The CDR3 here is CASSQERRGVESPYNEQFF. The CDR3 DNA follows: TGCGCCAGCAGCCAAGAGCGGAGAGGAGTCGAAAGCCCCTACAATGAGCAGTTCTTC.

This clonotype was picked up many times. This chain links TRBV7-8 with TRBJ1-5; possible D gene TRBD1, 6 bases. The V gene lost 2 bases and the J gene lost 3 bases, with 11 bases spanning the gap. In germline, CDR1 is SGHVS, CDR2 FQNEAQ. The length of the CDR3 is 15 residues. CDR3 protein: CASSLRGAINQPQHF. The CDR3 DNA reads TGTGCCAGCAGCTTAAGGGGGGCTATCAATCAGCCCCAGCATTTT.

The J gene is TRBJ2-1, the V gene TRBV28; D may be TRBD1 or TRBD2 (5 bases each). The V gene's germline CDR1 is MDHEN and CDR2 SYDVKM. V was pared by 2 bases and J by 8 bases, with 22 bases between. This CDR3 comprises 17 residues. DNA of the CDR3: TGTGCCAGCAGTTTACGGGGCGGGCCCCCAGTTAGGGATGAGCAGTTCTTC. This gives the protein CASSLRGGPPVRDEQFF.

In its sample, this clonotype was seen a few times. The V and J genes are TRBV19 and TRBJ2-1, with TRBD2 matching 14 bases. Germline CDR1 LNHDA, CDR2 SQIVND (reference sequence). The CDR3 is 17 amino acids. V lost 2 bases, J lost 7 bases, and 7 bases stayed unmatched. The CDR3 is CASSIRGLAGGRNEQFF. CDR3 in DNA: TGTGCCAGTAGTATACGCGGACTAGCGGGAGGAAGGAATGAGCAGTTCTTC. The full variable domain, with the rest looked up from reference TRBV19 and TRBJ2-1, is DGGITQSPKYLFRKEGQNVTLSCEQNLNHDAMYWYRQDPGQGLRLIYYSQIVNDFQKGDIAEGYSVSREKKESFPLTVTSAQKNPTAFYLCASSIRGLAGGRNEQFFGPGTRLTVL.

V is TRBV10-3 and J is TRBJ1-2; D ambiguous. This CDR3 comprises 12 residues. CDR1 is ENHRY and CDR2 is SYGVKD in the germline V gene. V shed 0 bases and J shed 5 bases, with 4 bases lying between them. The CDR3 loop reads CAISESGYGYTF. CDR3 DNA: TGTGCCATCAGTGAGTCCGGGTATGGCTACACCTTC.

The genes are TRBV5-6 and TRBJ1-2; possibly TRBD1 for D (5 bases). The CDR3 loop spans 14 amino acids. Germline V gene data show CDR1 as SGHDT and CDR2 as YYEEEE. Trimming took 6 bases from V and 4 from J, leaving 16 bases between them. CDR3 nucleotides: TGTGCCAGCACCACGGGTGGGGACGGCTATGGCTACACCTTC. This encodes CASTTGGDGYGYTF.

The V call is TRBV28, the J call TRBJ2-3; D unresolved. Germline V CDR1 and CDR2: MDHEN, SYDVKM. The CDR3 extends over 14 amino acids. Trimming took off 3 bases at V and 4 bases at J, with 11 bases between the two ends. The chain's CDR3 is CASSLVLVADTQYF. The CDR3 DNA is TGTGCCAGCAGTTTGGTGCTAGTCGCAGATACGCAGTATTTT.